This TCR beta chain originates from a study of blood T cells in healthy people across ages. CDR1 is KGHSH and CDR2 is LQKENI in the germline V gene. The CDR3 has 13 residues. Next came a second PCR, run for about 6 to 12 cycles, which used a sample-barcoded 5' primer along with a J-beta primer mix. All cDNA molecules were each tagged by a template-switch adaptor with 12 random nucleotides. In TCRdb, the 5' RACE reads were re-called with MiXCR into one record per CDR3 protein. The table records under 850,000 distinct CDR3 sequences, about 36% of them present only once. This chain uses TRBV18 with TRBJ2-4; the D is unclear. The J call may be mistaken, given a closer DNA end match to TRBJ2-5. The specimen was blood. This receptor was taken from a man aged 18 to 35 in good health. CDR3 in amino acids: CASSGSAQETQYF. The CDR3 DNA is TGTGCCAGCTCAGGTTCTGCCCAAGAGACCCAGTACTTC.